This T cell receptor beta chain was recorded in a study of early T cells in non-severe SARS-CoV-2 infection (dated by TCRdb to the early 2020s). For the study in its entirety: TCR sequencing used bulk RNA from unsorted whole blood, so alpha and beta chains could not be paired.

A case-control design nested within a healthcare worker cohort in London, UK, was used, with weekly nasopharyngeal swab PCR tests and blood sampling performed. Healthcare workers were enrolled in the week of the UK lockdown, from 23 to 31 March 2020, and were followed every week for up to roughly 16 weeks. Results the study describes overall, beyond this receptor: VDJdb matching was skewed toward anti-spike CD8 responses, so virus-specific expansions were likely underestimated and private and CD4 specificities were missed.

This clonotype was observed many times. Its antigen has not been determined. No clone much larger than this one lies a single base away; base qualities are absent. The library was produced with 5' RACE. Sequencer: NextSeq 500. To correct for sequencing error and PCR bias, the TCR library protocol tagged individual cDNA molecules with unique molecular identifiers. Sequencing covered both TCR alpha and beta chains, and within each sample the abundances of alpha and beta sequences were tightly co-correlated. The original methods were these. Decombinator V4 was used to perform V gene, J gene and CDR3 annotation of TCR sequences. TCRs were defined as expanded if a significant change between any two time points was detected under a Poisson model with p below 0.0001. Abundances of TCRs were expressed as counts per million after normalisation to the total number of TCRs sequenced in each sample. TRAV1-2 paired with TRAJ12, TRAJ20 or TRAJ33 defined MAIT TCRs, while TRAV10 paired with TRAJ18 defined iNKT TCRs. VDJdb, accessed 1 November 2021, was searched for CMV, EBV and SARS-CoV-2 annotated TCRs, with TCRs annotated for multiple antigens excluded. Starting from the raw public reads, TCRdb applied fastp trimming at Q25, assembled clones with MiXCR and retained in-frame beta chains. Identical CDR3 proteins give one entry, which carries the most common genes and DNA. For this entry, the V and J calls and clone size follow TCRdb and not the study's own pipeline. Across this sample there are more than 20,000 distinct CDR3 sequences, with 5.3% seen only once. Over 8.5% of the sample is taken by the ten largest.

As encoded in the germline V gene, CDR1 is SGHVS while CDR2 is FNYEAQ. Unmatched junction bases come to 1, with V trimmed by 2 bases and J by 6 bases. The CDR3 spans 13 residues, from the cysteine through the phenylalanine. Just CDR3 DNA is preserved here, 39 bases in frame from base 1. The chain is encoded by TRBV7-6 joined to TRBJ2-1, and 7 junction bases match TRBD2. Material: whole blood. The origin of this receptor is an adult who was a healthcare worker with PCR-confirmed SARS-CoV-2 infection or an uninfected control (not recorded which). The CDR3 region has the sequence CASSLRTSNEQFF. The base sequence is TGTGCCAGCAGCTTACGGACTAGCAATGAGCAGTTCTTC. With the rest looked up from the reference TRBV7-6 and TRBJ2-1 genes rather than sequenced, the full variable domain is GAGVSQSPRYKVTKRGQDVALRCDPISGHVSLYWYRQALGQGPEFLTYFNYEAQQDKSGLPNDRFSAERPEGSISTLTIQRTEQRDSAMYRCASSLRTSNEQFFGPGTRLTVL.